Listed below are T cell receptor beta chains from one sample, sequenced in a study of human T cells and chemical hapten exposure. TCRdb re-derived calls from the RACE reads in MiXCR, one entry per CDR3 protein. The sample includes under 200,000 distinct CDR3 sequences, 28% of them seen just once. Sequences were derived from whole blood, sampled in connection with sensitization to the hapten diphenylcyclopropenone (DPC). The receptors stem from a woman under 30 with alopecia areata. Some clones in this sample may be carry-over from other donors' samples. CDR3s leave out the opening cysteine and the closing phenylalanine or tryptophan. The size entry is marked missing in some rows and otherwise reads once, few, many or a size class.

>TRBJ2-7|few|TRBV5-4
ASSLVGLEQY
>TRBJ1-5|NA|TRBV7-9
ASSLGGKQPQH
>TRBJ1-1|NA|TRBV3-1
ASSQDSKGEAF
>TRBJ1-5|NA|TRBV2
ASSELFSNQPQH
>TRBJ1-5|NA|TRBV27
ASSLGISNQPQH
>TRBJ2-1|few|TRBV7-9
ASSLINDEQF
>TRBJ2-7|NA|TRBV5-6
ASSGTVGYEQY
>TRBJ2-7|few|TRBV20-1
SARYKGRGTYEQY
>TRBJ1-4|few|TRBV4-3
ASSLGQRAEKLF
>TRBJ1-1|NA|TRBV7-2
ASSLALVNTEAF
>TRBJ1-2|NA|TRBV11-2
ASSLLGSLGGYT
>TRBJ2-1|NA|TRBV3-1
ASSQRNSYNEQF
>TRBJ2-5|NA|TRBV21-1
ASARQGNDKSETQY
>TRBJ2-1|few|TRBV20-1
SARLASEQF